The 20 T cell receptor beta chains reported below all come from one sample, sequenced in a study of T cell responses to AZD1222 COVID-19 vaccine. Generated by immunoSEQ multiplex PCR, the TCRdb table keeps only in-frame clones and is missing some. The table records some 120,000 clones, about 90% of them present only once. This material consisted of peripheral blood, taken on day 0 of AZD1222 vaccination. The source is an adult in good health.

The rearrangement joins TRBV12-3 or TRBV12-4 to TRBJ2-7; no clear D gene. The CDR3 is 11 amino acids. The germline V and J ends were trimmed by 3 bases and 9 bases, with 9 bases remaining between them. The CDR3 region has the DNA TGTGCCAGCAGTTTTGGGGATCGGCAGTACTTC. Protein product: CASSFGDRQYF.

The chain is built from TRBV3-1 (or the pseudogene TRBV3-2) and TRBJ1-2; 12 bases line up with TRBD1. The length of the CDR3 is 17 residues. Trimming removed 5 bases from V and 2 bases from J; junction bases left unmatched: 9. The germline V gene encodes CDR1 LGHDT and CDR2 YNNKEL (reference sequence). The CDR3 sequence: CASSIRDRGLTNYGYTF. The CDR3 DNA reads TGTGCCAGCAGCATTCGGGACAGGGGGCTGACGAACTATGGCTACACCTTC.

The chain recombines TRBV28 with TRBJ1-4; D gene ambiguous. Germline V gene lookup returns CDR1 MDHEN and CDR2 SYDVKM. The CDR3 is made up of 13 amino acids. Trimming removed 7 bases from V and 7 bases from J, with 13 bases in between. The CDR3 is CASTLRLREKLFF. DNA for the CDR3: TGTGCCAGCACCTTGAGGCTCCGTGAAAAACTGTTTTTT.

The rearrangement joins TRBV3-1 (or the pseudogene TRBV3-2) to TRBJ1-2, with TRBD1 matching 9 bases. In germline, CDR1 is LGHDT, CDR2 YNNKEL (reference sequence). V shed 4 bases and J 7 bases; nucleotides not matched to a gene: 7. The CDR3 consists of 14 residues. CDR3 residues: CASSRGGQGGGYTF. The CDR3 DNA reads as TGTGCCAGCAGCCGGGGGGGACAGGGTGGTGGCTACACCTTC.

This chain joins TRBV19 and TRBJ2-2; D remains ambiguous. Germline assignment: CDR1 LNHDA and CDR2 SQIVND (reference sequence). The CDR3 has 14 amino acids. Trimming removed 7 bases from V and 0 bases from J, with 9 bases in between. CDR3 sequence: CASIPDPNTGELFF. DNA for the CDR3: TGTGCCAGTATCCCTGACCCGAACACCGGGGAGCTGTTTTTT.

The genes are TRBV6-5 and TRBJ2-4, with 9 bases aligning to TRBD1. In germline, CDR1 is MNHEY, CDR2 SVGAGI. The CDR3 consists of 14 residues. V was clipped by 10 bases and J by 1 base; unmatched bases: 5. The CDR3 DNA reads TGTGCCACCCAGGACAGGGGCGCCAAAAACATTCAGTACTTC. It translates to CATQDRGAKNIQYF.

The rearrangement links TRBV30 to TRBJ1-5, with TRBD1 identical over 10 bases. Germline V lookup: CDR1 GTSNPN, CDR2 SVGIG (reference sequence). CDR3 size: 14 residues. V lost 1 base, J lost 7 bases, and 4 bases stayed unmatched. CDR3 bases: TGTGCCTGGAGTGGACAGGGGGCGAGGCAGCCCCAGCATTTT. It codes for CAWSGQGARQPQHF.

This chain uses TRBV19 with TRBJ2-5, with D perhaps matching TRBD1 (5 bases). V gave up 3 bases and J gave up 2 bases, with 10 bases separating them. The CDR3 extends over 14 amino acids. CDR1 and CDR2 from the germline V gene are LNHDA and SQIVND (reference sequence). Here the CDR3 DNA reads TGTGCCAGTAGTATCCGCGGACAACAAGAGACCCAGTACTTC. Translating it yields CASSIRGQQETQYF.

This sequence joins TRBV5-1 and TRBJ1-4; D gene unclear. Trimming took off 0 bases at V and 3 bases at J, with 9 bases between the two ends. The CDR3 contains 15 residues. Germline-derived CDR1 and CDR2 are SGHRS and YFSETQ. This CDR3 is CASSLAETANEKLFF. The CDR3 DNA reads TGCGCCAGCAGCTTGGCCGAAACAGCTAATGAAAAACTGTTTTTT.

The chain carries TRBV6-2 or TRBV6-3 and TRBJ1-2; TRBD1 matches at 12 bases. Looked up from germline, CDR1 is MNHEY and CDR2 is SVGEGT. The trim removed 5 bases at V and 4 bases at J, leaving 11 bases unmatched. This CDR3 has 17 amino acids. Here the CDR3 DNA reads TGTGCCAGCAGTACCCGGGACAGGGGGCTACTTGGCTATGGCTACACCTTC. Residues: CASSTRDRGLLGYGYTF.

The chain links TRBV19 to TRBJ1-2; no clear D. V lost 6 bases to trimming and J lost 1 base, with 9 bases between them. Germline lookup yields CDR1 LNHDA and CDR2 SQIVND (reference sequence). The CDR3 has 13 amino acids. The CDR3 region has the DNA TGTGCCAGTAGCCTCGGTCGTAACTATGGCTACACCTTC. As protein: CASSLGRNYGYTF.

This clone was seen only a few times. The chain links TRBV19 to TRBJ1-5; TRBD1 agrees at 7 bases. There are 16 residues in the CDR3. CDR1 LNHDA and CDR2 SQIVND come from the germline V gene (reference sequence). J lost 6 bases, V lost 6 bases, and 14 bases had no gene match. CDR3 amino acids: CASRGGSEGVSQPQHF. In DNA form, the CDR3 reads TGTGCCAGTAGAGGGGGCAGCGAGGGGGTTAGTCAGCCCCAGCATTTT.

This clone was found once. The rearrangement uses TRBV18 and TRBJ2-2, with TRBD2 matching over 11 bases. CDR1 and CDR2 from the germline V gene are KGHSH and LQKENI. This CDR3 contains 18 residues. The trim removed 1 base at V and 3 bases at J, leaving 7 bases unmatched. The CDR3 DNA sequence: TGTGCCAGCTCACCACTAGCTCTAGCGGGAGGTGACACCGGGGAGCTGTTTTTT. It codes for CASSPLALAGGDTGELFF.

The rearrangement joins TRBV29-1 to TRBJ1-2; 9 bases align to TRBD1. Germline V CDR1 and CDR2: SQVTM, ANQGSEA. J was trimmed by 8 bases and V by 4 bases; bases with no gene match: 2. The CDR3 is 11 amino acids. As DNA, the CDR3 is TGCAGCGTTGGACAGGGGGGAGGCTACACCTTC. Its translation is CSVGQGGGYTF. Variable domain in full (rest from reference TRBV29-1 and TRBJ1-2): SAVISQKPSRDICQRGTSLTIQCQVDSQVTMMFWYRQQPGQSLTLIATANQGSEATYESGFVIDKFPISRPNLTFSTLTVSNMSPEDSSIYLCSVGQGGGYTFGSGTRLTVV.

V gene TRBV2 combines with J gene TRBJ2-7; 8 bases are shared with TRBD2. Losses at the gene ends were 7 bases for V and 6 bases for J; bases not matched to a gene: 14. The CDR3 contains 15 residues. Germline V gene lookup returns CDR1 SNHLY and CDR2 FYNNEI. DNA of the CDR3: TGTGCCAGCACTTGGGATTTCGGGGGGGAGGCCGAGCAGTACTTC. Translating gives CASTWDFGGEAEQYF.

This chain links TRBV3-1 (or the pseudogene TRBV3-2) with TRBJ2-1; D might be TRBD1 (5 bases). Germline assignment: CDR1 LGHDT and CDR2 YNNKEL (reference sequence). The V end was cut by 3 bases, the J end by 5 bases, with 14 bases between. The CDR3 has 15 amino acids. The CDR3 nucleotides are TGTGCCAGCAGCCACCTAGGGGCACAAGACAATGAGCAGTTCTTC. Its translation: CASSHLGAQDNEQFF.

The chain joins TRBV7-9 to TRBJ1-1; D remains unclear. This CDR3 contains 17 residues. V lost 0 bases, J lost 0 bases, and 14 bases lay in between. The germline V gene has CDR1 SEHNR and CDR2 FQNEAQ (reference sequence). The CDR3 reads CASSLAVGAGLNTEAFF. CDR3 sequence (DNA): TGTGCCAGCAGCTTAGCTGTGGGCGCAGGCTTGAACACTGAAGCTTTCTTT.

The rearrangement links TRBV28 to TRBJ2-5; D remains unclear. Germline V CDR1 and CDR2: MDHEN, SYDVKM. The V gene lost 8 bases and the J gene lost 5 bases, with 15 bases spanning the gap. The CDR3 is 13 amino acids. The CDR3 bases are TGTGCCAGCTGCCGAAGTCTGGGGGAGACCCAGTACTTC. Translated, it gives CASCRSLGETQYF.

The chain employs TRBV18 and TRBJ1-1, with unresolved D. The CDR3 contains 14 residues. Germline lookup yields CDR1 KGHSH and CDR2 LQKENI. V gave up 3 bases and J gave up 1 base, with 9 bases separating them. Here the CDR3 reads CASSPSLENTEAFF. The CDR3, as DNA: TGTGCCAGCTCACCCAGCCTAGAGAACACTGAAGCTTTCTTT.

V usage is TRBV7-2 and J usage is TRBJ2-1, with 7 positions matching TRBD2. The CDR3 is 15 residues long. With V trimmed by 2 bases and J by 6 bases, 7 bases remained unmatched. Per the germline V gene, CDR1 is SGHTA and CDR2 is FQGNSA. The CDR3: CASSLMSSGANEQFF. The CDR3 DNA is TGTGCCAGCAGCTTAATGTCTAGCGGTGCCAATGAGCAGTTCTTC. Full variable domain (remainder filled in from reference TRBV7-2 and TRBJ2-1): GAGVSQSPSNKVTEKGKDVELRCDPISGHTALYWYRQSLGQGLEFLIYFQGNSAPDKSGLPSDRFSAERTGGSVSTLTIQRTQQEDSAVYLCASSLMSSGANEQFFGPGTRLTVL.